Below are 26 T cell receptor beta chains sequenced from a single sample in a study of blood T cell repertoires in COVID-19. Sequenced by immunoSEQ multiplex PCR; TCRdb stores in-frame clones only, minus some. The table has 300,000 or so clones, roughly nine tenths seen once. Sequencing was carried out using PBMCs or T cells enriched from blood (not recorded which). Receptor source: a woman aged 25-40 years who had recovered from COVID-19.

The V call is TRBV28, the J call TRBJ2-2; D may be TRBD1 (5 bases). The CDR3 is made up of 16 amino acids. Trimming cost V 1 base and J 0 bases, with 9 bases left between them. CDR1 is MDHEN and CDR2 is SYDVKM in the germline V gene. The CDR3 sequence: CASSLFRATNTGELFF. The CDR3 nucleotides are TGTGCCAGCAGTTTATTCAGGGCTACGAACACCGGGGAGCTGTTTTTT.

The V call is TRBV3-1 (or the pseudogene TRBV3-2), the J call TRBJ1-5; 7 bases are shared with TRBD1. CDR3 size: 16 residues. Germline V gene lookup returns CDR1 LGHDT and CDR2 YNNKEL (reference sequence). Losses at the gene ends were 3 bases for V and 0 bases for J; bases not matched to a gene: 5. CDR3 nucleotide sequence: TGTGCCAGCAGCCAGAAGGGGGCGAATAGCAATCAGCCCCAGCATTTT. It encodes CASSQKGANSNQPQHF.

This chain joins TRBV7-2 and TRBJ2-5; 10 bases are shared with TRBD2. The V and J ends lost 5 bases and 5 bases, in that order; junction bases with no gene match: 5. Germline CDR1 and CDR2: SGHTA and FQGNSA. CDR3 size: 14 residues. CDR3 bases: TGTGCCAGCAGCGCCGGACTAGCGGTGGAGACCCAGTACTTC. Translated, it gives CASSAGLAVETQYF.

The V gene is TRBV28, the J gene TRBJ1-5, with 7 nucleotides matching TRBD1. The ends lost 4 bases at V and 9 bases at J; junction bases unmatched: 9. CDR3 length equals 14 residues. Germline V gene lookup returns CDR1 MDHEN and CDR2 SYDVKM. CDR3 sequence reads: CASSSTGPEGPQHF. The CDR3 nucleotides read TGTGCCAGCAGTTCGACAGGGCCTGAGGGGCCCCAGCATTTT.

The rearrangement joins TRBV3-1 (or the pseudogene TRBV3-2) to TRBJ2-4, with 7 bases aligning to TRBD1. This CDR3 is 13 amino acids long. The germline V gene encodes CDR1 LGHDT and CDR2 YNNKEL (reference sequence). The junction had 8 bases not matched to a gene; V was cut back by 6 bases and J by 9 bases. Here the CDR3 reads CASSTQGLGIQYF. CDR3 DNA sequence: TGTGCCAGCAGTACACAGGGGTTGGGCATTCAGTACTTC.

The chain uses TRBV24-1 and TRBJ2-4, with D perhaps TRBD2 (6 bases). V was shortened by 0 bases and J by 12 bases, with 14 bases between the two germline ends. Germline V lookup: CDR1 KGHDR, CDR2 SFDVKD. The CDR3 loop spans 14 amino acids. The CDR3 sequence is CATSDLPIPGDQYF. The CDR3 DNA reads TGTGCCACCAGTGATTTGCCCATACCGGGGGATCAGTACTTC.

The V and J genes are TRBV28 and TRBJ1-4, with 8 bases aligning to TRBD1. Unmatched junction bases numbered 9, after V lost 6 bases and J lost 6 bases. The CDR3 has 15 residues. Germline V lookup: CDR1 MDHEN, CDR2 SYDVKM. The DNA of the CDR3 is TGTGCCAGCAGACACAGACAGGGGAGGCATGAAAAACTGTTTTTT. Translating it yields CASRHRQGRHEKLFF.

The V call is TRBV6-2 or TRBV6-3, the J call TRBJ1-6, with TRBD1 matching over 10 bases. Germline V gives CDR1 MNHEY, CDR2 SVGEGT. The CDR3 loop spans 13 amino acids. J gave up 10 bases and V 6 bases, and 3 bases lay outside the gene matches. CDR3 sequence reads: CASSRDRGSPLHF. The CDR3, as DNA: TGTGCCAGCAGCCGGGACAGGGGCTCACCCCTCCACTTT.

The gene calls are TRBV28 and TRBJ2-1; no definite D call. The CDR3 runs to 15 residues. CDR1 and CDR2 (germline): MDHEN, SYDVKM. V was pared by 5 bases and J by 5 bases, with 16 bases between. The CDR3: CASSQSTGPNNEQFF. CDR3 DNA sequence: TGTGCCAGCAGTCAGAGCACGGGTCCCAACAATGAGCAGTTCTTC.

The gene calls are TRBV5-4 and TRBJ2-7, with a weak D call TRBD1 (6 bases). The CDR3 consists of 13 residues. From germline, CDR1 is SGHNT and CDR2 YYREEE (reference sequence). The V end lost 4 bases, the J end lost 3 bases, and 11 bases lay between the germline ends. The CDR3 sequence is CASSPGQDYEQYF. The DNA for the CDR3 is TGTGCCAGCAGCCCGGGACAAGACTACGAGCAGTACTTC.

In DNA, the CDR3 is TGCGCCAGCAGCACGATACAGGGCACAGATACGCAGTATTTT. Translated, it gives CASSTIQGTDTQYF. This rearrangement joins TRBV5-1 to TRBJ2-3; D is perhaps TRBD1 (5 bases). CDR3 length equals 14 residues. Trimming pared 4 bases from V and 1 base from J, leaving 10 bases between. CDR1 and CDR2 (germline): SGHRS, YFSETQ.

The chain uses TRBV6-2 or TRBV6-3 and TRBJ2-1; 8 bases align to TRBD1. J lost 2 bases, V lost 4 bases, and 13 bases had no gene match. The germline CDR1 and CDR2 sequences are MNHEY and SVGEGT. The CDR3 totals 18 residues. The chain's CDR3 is CASSLTGTGGGPYNEQFF. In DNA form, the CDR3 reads TGTGCCAGCAGTTTGACCGGGACAGGTGGGGGACCCTACAATGAGCAGTTCTTC.

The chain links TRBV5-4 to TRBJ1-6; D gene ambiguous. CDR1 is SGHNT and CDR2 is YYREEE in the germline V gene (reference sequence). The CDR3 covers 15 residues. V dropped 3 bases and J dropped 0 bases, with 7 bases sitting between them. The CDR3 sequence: CASSSQRSYNSPLHF. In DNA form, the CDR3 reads TGTGCCAGCAGCTCTCAGCGCTCCTATAATTCACCCCTCCACTTT.

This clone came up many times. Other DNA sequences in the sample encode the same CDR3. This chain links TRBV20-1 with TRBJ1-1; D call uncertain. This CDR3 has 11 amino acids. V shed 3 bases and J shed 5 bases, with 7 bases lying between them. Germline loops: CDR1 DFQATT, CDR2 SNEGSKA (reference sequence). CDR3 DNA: TGCAGTGCTAGGGCCGAAACTGAAGCTTTCTTT. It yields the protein CSARAETEAFF.

CDR3 sequence: CASSELHGALSTDTQYF. The CDR3 DNA is TGTGCCAGCAGTGAACTCCATGGGGCGCTTAGCACAGATACGCAGTATTTT. The chain uses TRBV6-1 and TRBJ2-3; weak D call: TRBD1 (5 bases). Germline lookup yields CDR1 MNHNS and CDR2 SASEGT. This CDR3 spans 17 amino acids. Between the trimmed V and J ends, which lost 2 bases and 0 bases, there was a span of 15 bases.

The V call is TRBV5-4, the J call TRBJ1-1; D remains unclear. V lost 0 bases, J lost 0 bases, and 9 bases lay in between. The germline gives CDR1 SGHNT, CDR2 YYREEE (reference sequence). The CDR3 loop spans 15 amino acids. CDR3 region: CASSLARGLNTEAFF. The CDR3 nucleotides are TGTGCCAGCAGCTTGGCTCGAGGCCTGAACACTGAAGCTTTCTTT.

The CDR3 spells CASSPLRTGNYGYTF. CDR3 DNA: TGTGCCAGCTCACCTCTGAGGACAGGGAACTATGGCTACACCTTC. V is TRBV18 and J is TRBJ1-2; 8 nucleotides align to TRBD1. CDR1 is KGHSH, CDR2 LQKENI, per germline. CDR3 length: 15 amino acids. J was trimmed by 2 bases and V by 3 bases; bases with no gene match: 5.

The CDR3 region has the DNA TGTGCCAGCAGCCCCCTACAGGGAAAACAGCCCCAGCATTTT. Its translation: CASSPLQGKQPQHF. This rearrangement joins TRBV7-9 to TRBJ1-5, with a weak D call TRBD1 (6 bases). CDR3 length: 14 residues. Germline CDR1 SEHNR, CDR2 FQNEAQ (reference sequence). The V gene lost 5 bases and the J gene lost 7 bases, with 15 bases spanning the gap.

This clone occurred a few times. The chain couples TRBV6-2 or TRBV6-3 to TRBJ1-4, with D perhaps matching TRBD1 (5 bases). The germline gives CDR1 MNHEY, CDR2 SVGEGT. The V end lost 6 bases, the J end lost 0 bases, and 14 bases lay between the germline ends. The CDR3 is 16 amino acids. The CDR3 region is CASSRGTAATNEKLFF. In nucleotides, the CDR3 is TGTGCCAGCAGCCGGGGGACTGCAGCAACTAATGAAAAACTGTTTTTT.

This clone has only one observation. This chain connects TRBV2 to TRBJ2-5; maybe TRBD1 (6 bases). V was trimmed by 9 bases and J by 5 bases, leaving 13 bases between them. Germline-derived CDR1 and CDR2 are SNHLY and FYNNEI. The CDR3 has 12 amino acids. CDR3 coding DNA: TGTGCCAGAAGCACAGGGTATGAGACCCAGTACTTC. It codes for CARSTGYETQYF.

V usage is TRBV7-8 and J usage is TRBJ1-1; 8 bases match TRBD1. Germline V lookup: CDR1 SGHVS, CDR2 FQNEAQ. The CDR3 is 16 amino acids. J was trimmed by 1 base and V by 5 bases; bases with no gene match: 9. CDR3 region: CASSPPRTGRNTEAFF. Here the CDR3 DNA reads TGTGCCAGCAGCCCTCCCCGGACAGGGAGGAACACTGAAGCTTTCTTT. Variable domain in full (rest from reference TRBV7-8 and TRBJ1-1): GAGVSQSPRYKVAKRGQDVALRCDPISGHVSLFWYQQALGQGPEFLTYFQNEAQLDKSGLPSDRFFAERPEGSVSTLKIQRTQQEDSAVYLCASSPPRTGRNTEAFFGQGTRLTVV.

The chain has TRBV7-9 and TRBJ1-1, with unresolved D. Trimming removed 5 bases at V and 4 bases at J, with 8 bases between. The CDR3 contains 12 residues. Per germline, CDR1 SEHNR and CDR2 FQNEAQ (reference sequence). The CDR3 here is CASSRSGTEAFF. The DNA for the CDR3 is TGTGCCAGCAGCCGAAGCGGCACTGAAGCTTTCTTT.

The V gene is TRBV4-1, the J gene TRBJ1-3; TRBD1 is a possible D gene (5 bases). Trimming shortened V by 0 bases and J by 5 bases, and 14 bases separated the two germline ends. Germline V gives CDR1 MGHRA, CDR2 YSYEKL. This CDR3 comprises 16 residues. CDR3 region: CASSQDQRGGRNTIYF. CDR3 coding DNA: TGCGCCAGCAGCCAAGATCAGAGGGGCGGGAGAAACACCATATATTTT.

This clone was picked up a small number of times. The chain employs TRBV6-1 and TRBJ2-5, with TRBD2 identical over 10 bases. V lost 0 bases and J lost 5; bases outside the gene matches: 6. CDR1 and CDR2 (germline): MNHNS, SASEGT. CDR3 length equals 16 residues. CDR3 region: CASSEASGGLGETQYF. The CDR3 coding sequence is TGTGCCAGCAGTGAAGCTAGCGGGGGGCTCGGGGAGACCCAGTACTTC.

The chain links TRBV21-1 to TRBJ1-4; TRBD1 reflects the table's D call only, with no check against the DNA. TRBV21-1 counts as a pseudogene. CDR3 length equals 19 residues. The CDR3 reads CASSMPQTGFRATNEKLFF. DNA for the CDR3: TGTGCCAGCAGCATGCCGCAGACAGGGTTTCGAGCAACTAATGAAAAACTGTTTTTT.

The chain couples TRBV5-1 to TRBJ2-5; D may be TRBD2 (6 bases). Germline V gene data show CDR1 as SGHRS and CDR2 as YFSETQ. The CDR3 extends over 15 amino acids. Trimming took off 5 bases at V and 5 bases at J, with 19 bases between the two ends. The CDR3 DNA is TGCGCCAGCAGGGGGGGAACGGTTATTCAGGAGACCCAGTACTTC. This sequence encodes CASRGGTVIQETQYF.